Presented here are 20 T cell receptor beta chains from one specimen sequenced in a study of molecular identifiers for immune sequencing clone quantification. TCRdb analysed the PCR reads with MiXCR anew, one entry per CDR3 protein. The sample includes some 41,000 distinct CDR3 sequences, about a fifth seen only once; the top ten take roughly 6.9%. The sample taken for sequencing was naive CD8+ T cells from blood, with Jurkat cell RNA spiked in. Described subset: FACS-sorted CD8+CD4-CCR7+CD45RA+ naive T cells. These receptor sequences come from a human donor in good health. Some libraries in this study had Jurkat cell RNA spiked in.

Details on this clonotype: Just one base apart from a much larger clone, this may be a read error. V gene TRBV6-5 combines with J gene TRBJ1-2; 10 nucleotides agree with TRBD1. Looked up from germline, CDR1 is MNHEY and CDR2 is SVGAGI. This CDR3 spans 14 amino acids. Here the CDR3 reads CTAAPGTGVYGYTF. The CDR3, as DNA: TGTACCGCCGCCCCCGGGACAGGGGTATATGGCTACACCTTC.

In regard to this clonotype: A much larger clone is a single base away; this may be a read error. CDR3 residues: CASSSDRTKGYTF. The CDR3 bases are TGTGCCAGCAGTTCGGACAGGACAAAAGGCTACACCTTC. The genes are TRBV28 and TRBJ1-2, with TRBD1 identical over 7 bases. J gave up 8 bases and V 4 bases, and 7 bases lay outside the gene matches. The CDR3 sequence is 13 residues long. Germline V lookup: CDR1 MDHEN, CDR2 SYDVKM.

This clonotype has at least ten counts. J is TRBJ1-5 and V is TRBV7-6; D gene ambiguous. CDR1 SGHVS and CDR2 FNYEAQ come from the germline V gene. Trimming stripped 10 bases from V and 3 bases from J, with 16 bases between. The CDR3 covers 14 residues. For the CDR3, the DNA is TGTGCCACGGCGGCCGGTATCGACAATCAGCCCCAGCATTTT. It yields the protein CATAAGIDNQPQHF. The variable domain in full, completed from reference TRBV7-6 and TRBJ1-5, reads GAGVSQSPRYKVTKRGQDVALRCDPISGHVSLYWYRQALGQGPEFLTYFNYEAQQDKSGLPNDRFSAERPEGSISTLTIQRTEQRDSAMYRCATAAGIDNQPQHFGDGTRLSIL.

This clonotype was seen repeatedly, ten times or more. V is TRBV2 and J is TRBJ2-5; 11 bases line up with TRBD2. J was trimmed by 1 base and V by 11 bases; bases with no gene match: 12. CDR1 and CDR2 from the germline V gene are SNHLY and FYNNEI. The CDR3 has 16 residues. In DNA, the CDR3 is TGTGCCGCAAGGGGGCTAGCGGGAGGCCTCCAAGAGACCCAGTACTTC. Translating it yields CAARGLAGGLQETQYF. Filled out from reference TRBV2 and TRBJ2-5, the complete variable domain reads EPEVTQTPSHQVTQMGQEVILRCVPISNHLYFYWYRQILGQKVEFLVSFYNNEISEKSEIFDDQFSVERPDGSNFTLKIRSTKLEDSAMYFCAARGLAGGLQETQYFGPGTRLLVL.

A remark on this clonotype: This could be a read error, since a much larger clone is one nucleotide away. The V gene is TRBV20-1, the J gene TRBJ2-5, with a possible D match to TRBD2 (7 bases). The CDR3 is 13 amino acids. CDR1 and CDR2 from the germline V gene are DFQATT and SNEGSKA (reference sequence). The CDR3 here is CSAMGGLVETRYF. The DNA of the CDR3 is TGCAGTGCTATGGGGGGGCTGGTAGAGACCCGGTACTTC.

This clonotype has ten or more counts. The rearrangement joins TRBV5-6 to TRBJ2-1, with no clear D. V dropped 2 bases and J dropped 5 bases, with 2 bases sitting between them. CDR3 length equals 11 residues. Germline assignment: CDR1 SGHDT and CDR2 YYEEEE. The CDR3, as DNA: TGTGCCAGCAGCTTAAACAATGAGCAGTTCTTC. Protein product: CASSLNNEQFF.

This clonotype was recorded many times. V is TRBV10-3 and J is TRBJ2-3, with a weak D call TRBD1 (5 bases). The ends were cut back, 6 bases at V and 1 base at J, with 11 bases in the middle. In germline, CDR1 is ENHRY, CDR2 SYGVKD. The CDR3 length is 14 residues. The CDR3 reads CAIRMDTRTDTQYF. The CDR3 region has the DNA TGTGCCATCAGAATGGACACTCGCACAGATACGCAGTATTTT.

This clonotype appeared a single time. A much larger clone differs by one base, so this may be a read error. The CDR3 region is CASSLRAGASQETQHF. DNA for the CDR3: TGTGCCAGCAGCTTAAGGGCAGGGGCTAGCCAAGAGACCCAGCACTTC. The gene calls are TRBV7-8 and TRBJ2-5; possibly TRBD1 for D (6 bases). Germline V gene lookup returns CDR1 SGHVS and CDR2 FQNEAQ. The CDR3 totals 16 residues. The full variable domain, with the rest looked up from reference TRBV7-8 and TRBJ2-5, is GAGVSQSPRYKVAKRGQDVALRCDPISGHVSLFWYQQALGQGPEFLTYFQNEAQLDKSGLPSDRFFAERPEGSVSTLKIQRTQQEDSAVYLCASSLRAGASQETQHFGPGTRLLVL.

This clonotype was found many times. This chain links TRBV4-3 with TRBJ2-7; D is possibly TRBD2 (5 bases). The CDR3 length is 15 residues. Trimming left V 1 base short and J 2 bases short, with 12 bases between. Germline loops: CDR1 LGHNA, CDR2 YSLEER. The CDR3 nucleotides are TGCGCCAGCAGCCAAGTTGCTAGCCGAACCTACGAGCAGTACTTC. Amino acids: CASSQVASRTYEQYF.

Concerning this clonotype: A much more abundant neighbour one base away suggests this may be a read error. The CDR3 end shows no conserved phenylalanine or tryptophan, and so a read error is likely. The chain links TRBV7-9 to TRBJ2-3; no reliable D call. V dropped 1 base and J dropped 5 bases, with 4 bases sitting between them. From germline, CDR1 is SEHNR and CDR2 FQNEAQ (reference sequence). The CDR3 length is 12 residues. This chain's CDR3 is CASSLVVDTQYL. Here the CDR3 DNA reads TGTGCCAGCAGCTTAGTTGTAGATACGCAGTATTTG.

This clonotype was seen ten or more times. The V call is TRBV7-2, the J call TRBJ2-7; D gene ambiguous. Trimming left V 2 bases short and J 4 bases short, with 6 bases between. Germline assignment: CDR1 SGHTA and CDR2 FQGNSA. CDR3 length: 12 amino acids. CDR3 coding DNA: TGTGCCAGCAGCTTAAGCTATTACGAGCAGTACTTC. Translated, it gives CASSLSYYEQYF.

This clonotype was counted only a few times. The DNA for the CDR3 is TGTGCCAGCAACCCAGTGAACTTCGAGGTGAACGAGCAGTACTTC. Translated: CASNPVNFEVNEQYF. V and J are TRBV2 and TRBJ2-7, with no clear D. The V gene lost 7 bases and the J gene lost 5 bases, with 21 bases spanning the gap. Germline CDR1 reads SNHLY; CDR2 reads FYNNEI. The CDR3 totals 15 residues.

V and J are TRBV6-4 and TRBJ1-1, with a tentative D call TRBD1 (6 bases). Trimming removed 5 bases at V and 3 bases at J, with 10 bases between. This CDR3 contains 13 residues. Germline V CDR1 and CDR2: MRHNA, SNTAGT. This chain's CDR3 is CASSRGSDTEAFF. The CDR3 coding sequence is TGTGCCAGCAGTAGGGGGTCGGACACTGAAGCTTTCTTT.

This clonotype was counted at least ten times. The rearrangement uses TRBV27 and TRBJ2-1; tentative D call: TRBD1 (6 bases). V lost 5 bases and J lost 3, with 17 bases in between. The germline gives CDR1 MNHEY, CDR2 SMNVEV (reference sequence). This CDR3 comprises 16 residues. The CDR3 nucleotides read TGTGCCAGCAGTCCACCCTCCGGGACAAACTACAATGAGCAGTTCTTC. Translated, it gives CASSPPSGTNYNEQFF.

This clonotype was seen a handful of times. V and J are TRBV18 and TRBJ2-6; D may be TRBD1 (5 bases). With 2 bases removed from V and 2 bases from J, the gap between germline ends came to 16 bases. The CDR3 is 18 residues long. In germline, CDR1 is KGHSH, CDR2 LQKENI. The CDR3, as DNA: TGTGCCAGCTCACCAAATGGGCAGGGTAGCCCTGGGGCCAACGTCCTGACTTTC. This encodes CASSPNGQGSPGANVLTF.

This clonotype has a count of ten or more. The V gene is TRBV12-3 or TRBV12-4, the J gene TRBJ2-5; D gene ambiguous. The V gene lost 6 bases and the J gene lost 0 bases, with 11 bases spanning the gap. The CDR3 consists of 14 residues. The CDR3 region is CASSKTAYQETQYF. In DNA form, the CDR3 reads TGTGCCAGCAGCAAAACAGCGTACCAAGAGACCCAGTACTTC.

This clonotype was seen only a few times. V usage is TRBV7-6 and J usage is TRBJ2-3; 7 bases fit TRBD2. In germline, CDR1 is SGHVS, CDR2 FNYEAQ. The V and J ends lost 5 bases and 0 bases, in that order; junction bases with no gene match: 5. CDR3 size: 15 residues. CDR3 DNA: TGTGCCAGCAGCGCGACAGCGGGAAGCACAGATACGCAGTATTTT. Amino acid sequence: CASSATAGSTDTQYF.

This clonotype was seen repeatedly, ten times or more. The V call is TRBV19, the J call TRBJ2-7, with TRBD1 identical over 7 bases. There are 14 residues in the CDR3. V gave up 6 bases and J gave up 0 bases; unmatched junction bases: 5. Germline values: CDR1 LNHDA, CDR2 SQIVND (reference sequence). The CDR3 sequence: CASSPGQNSYEQYF. The CDR3 nucleotides are TGTGCCAGTAGCCCGGGACAGAACTCCTACGAGCAGTACTTC. Full variable domain (rest looked up from reference TRBV19 and TRBJ2-7): DGGITQSPKYLFRKEGQNVTLSCEQNLNHDAMYWYRQDPGQGLRLIYYSQIVNDFQKGDIAEGYSVSREKKESFPLTVTSAQKNPTAFYLCASSPGQNSYEQYFGPGTRLTVT.

This clonotype has a handful of counts. The gene calls are TRBV5-6 and TRBJ2-5; TRBD2 aligns across 8 bases. Germline CDR1 SGHDT, CDR2 YYEEEE. CDR3 size: 14 residues. After removal of 4 bases from V and 3 bases from J, the junction contained 5 bases not matched to a gene. CDR3 sequence: CASSAGLAEETQYF. The DNA of the CDR3 is TGTGCCAGCAGCGCCGGACTAGCCGAAGAGACCCAGTACTTC.

This clonotype was seen ten or more times. The chain carries TRBV4-1 and TRBJ2-3; D gene ambiguous. V lost 0 bases and J lost 2, with 12 bases in between. This CDR3 is built from 16 residues. Germline V gene lookup returns CDR1 MGHRA and CDR2 YSYEKL. The CDR3 DNA sequence: TGCGCCAGCAGCCAAGACTCCGCCAGCTTCACAGATACGCAGTATTTT. Translating it yields CASSQDSASFTDTQYF.